One and the same sample provided the 18 T cell receptor beta chains below, sequenced in a study of regulatory dendritic cells for organ transplantation. Clones were read by immunoSEQ multiplex PCR, and TCRdb kept only the in-frame ones, dropping some. The sample has almost 30,000 clones, about 79% seen once. The sequenced sample was memory CD4+ T cells from blood. Subset specified: CD45RO+ memory T cells. These receptors were obtained from a human donor in good health.

This clone was seen a few times. The chain carries TRBV6-6 and TRBJ2-7; no clear D. Germline CDR1 is MNHNY and CDR2 is SVGAGI (reference sequence). Trimming removed 7 bases from V and 1 base from J, with 11 bases in between. CDR3 size: 13 residues. The CDR3 coding sequence is TGTGCCAGCACCCCGACACATTCCTACGAGCAGTACTTC. This translates into CASTPTHSYEQYF.

The rearrangement joins TRBV5-5 to TRBJ1-6, with TRBD1 as a possible D gene (6 bases). CDR1 and CDR2 (germline): SGHKS, YYEKEE (reference sequence). There are 15 residues in the CDR3. The V gene lost 1 base and the J gene lost 5 bases, with 10 bases spanning the gap. CDR3: CASSLQGTHNSPLHF. In nucleotides, the CDR3 is TGTGCCAGCAGCTTGCAGGGGACCCATAATTCACCCCTCCACTTT.

In this sample, this clone turned up a few times. The chain has TRBV4-2 and TRBJ2-2, with TRBD2 as a possible D gene (5 bases). Germline lookup yields CDR1 LGHNA and CDR2 YNFKEQ. The CDR3 contains 13 residues. The V end lost 3 bases, the J end lost 6 bases, and 8 bases lay between the germline ends. CDR3 protein: CASSQDWSGELFF. The CDR3, as DNA: TGTGCCAGCAGCCAGGACTGGTCCGGGGAGCTGTTTTTT.

V gene TRBV7-8 combines with J gene TRBJ2-1; D may correspond to TRBD1 or TRBD2 (5 bases each). The CDR3 extends over 15 amino acids. Germline V gene sequence: CDR1 SGHVS, CDR2 FQNEAQ. Trimming shortened V by 3 bases and J by 8 bases, and 17 bases separated the two germline ends. CDR3 sequence (DNA): TGTGCCAGCAGCTTTGCGCCGGGGCAGACATATGAGCAGTTCTTC. Its protein product is CASSFAPGQTYEQFF.

This clone turned up a few times. The rearrangement links TRBV5-1 to TRBJ1-1; maybe TRBD1 (6 bases). V was cut by 6 bases and J by 4 bases, with 7 bases left in between. The CDR3 consists of 11 residues. Germline-derived CDR1 and CDR2 are SGHRS and YFSETQ. The CDR3 DNA is TGCGCCAGCAAGGGGGGCACTGAAGCTTTCTTT. Translation gives CASKGGTEAFF.

The chain joins TRBV11-2 to TRBJ1-5; D is possibly TRBD1 (5 bases). This CDR3 comprises 13 residues. V lost 5 bases, J lost 4 bases, and 9 bases lay in between. Per germline, CDR1 SGHAT and CDR2 FQNNGV. The CDR3 nucleotides are TGTGCCAGCAGCCCGGGACGGAATCAGCCCCAGCATTTT. Protein product: CASSPGRNQPQHF.

The rearrangement joins TRBV4-3 to TRBJ2-1; 12 bases match TRBD2. With 1 base clipped from V and 4 bases from J, the junction kept 2 bases outside the gene matches. This CDR3 comprises 16 residues. CDR1 and CDR2 (germline): LGHNA, YSLEER. The CDR3 sequence is CASSQAGLAGYNEQFF. The CDR3, as DNA: TGCGCCAGCAGCCAAGCAGGACTAGCGGGGTACAATGAGCAGTTCTTC.

Within the sample, this clone is medium-sized. The rearrangement uses TRBV6-1 and TRBJ1-4, with 7 bases matching TRBD1. CDR3 length: 20 amino acids. The J segment lost 3 bases and the V segment lost 0 bases, leaving 16 bases of the junction unmatched. Germline lookup yields CDR1 MNHNS and CDR2 SASEGT. The CDR3, as DNA: TGTGCCAGCAGTGAAGCAGTGGTTTGGATAACAGGGGAAGCTAATGAAAAACTGTTTTTT. It is translated as CASSEAVVWITGEANEKLFF.

The V call is TRBV2, the J call TRBJ1-4; D remains unclear. The CDR3 totals 14 residues. V dropped 6 bases and J dropped 3 bases, with 11 bases sitting between them. Germline CDR1 reads SNHLY; CDR2 reads FYNNEI. The DNA for the CDR3 is TGTGCCAGCAGCCTGATGAGGTCTAATGAAAAACTGTTTTTT. Translating it yields CASSLMRSNEKLFF. The entire variable domain, with the rest obtained from reference TRBV2 and TRBJ1-4, is as follows: EPEVTQTPSHQVTQMGQEVILRCVPISNHLYFYWYRQILGQKVEFLVSFYNNEISEKSEIFDDQFSVERPDGSNFTLKIRSTKLEDSAMYFCASSLMRSNEKLFFGSGTQLSVL.

CDR3 sequence (DNA): TGTGCCAGCAGCGGACAGGGTCGGAGGGGGGCCAACGTCCTGACTTTC. Translated, it gives CASSGQGRRGANVLTF. The chain combines TRBV7-2 with TRBJ2-6, with 8 bases identical to TRBD1. Germline-derived CDR1 and CDR2 are SGHTA and FQGNSA. V was clipped by 5 bases and J by 4 bases; unmatched bases: 7. The CDR3 has 16 residues.

V gene TRBV5-6 combines with J gene TRBJ1-5, with TRBD1 as a possible D gene (5 bases). With 2 bases removed from V and 1 base from J, the gap between germline ends came to 19 bases. This CDR3 spans 18 amino acids. CDR1 and CDR2 from the germline V gene are SGHDT and YYEEEE. The CDR3: CASSFWAGRSASNQPQHF. The CDR3 DNA reads as TGTGCCAGCAGCTTTTGGGCAGGGAGGTCTGCGAGCAATCAGCCCCAGCATTTT. Complete variable domain (other parts from reference TRBV5-6 and TRBJ1-5): DAGVTQSPTHLIKTRGQQVTLRCSPKSGHDTVSWYQQALGQGPQFIFQYYEEEERQRGNFPDRFSGHQFPNYSSELNVNALLLGDSALYLCASSFWAGRSASNQPQHFGDGTRLSIL.

This sequence joins TRBV30 and TRBJ1-3, with D uncertain. This CDR3 contains 13 residues. Trimming pared 3 bases from V and 6 bases from J, leaving 12 bases between. The germline V gene encodes CDR1 GTSNPN and CDR2 SVGIG (reference sequence). Here the CDR3 reads CAWREGSLNTIYF. The CDR3 DNA reads TGTGCCTGGAGGGAAGGATCCTTAAACACCATATATTTT.

The chain uses TRBV5-4 and TRBJ2-7; TRBD1 matches at 7 bases. Germline CDR1 SGHNT, CDR2 YYREEE (reference sequence). CDR3 length: 15 amino acids. V was clipped by 5 bases and J by 4 bases; unmatched bases: 12. The CDR3 is CASRGPGQPRYEQYF. The CDR3 nucleotides read TGTGCCAGCAGGGGACCGGGACAGCCGAGATACGAGCAGTACTTC. Using reference TRBV5-4 and TRBJ2-7 for the parts outside the CDR3, the full variable domain is ETGVTQSPTHLIKTRGQQVTLRCSSQSGHNTVSWYQQALGQGPQFIFQYYREEENGRGNFPPRFSGLQFPNYSSELNVNALELDDSALYLCASRGPGQPRYEQYFGPGTRLTVT.

The rearrangement links TRBV27 to TRBJ1-2, with TRBD1 as a possible D gene (6 bases). Trimming took off 5 bases at V and 7 bases at J, with 11 bases between the two ends. Per the germline V gene, CDR1 is MNHEY and CDR2 is SMNVEV (reference sequence). The CDR3 covers 12 residues. The CDR3, as DNA: TGTGCCAGCAGTGACAGGTACCTTGGCTACACCTTC. Its protein product is CASSDRYLGYTF.

This chain uses TRBV18 with TRBJ1-3, with D possibly being TRBD1 (6 bases). The CDR3 totals 17 residues. Trimming took off 0 bases at V and 0 bases at J, with 12 bases between the two ends. Germline CDR1 reads KGHSH; CDR2 reads LQKENI. DNA of the CDR3: TGTGCCAGCTCACCACCCGGGGGCATGAGCTCTGGAAACACCATATATTTT. Translating it yields CASSPPGGMSSGNTIYF.

The chain has TRBV11-2 and TRBJ1-1, with no clear D. Germline CDR1 reads SGHAT; CDR2 reads FQNNGV. This CDR3 region has 12 residues. Trimming took 1 base from V and 7 from J, leaving 7 bases between them. CDR3 protein: CASSLAGLEAFF. Written as DNA, the CDR3 is TGTGCCAGCAGCTTAGCCGGCCTTGAAGCTTTCTTT.

The chain employs TRBV23-1 and TRBJ1-4; D ambiguous. TRBV23-1 is annotated as an ORF whose role is uncertain. The CDR3 totals 15 residues. Trimming removed 4 bases from V and 8 bases from J, with 17 bases in between. The CDR3 sequence: CASSPGPNELEKLFF. For the CDR3, the DNA is TGCGCCAGCAGTCCGGGCCCGAACGAGTTAGAAAAACTGTTTTTT.

The rearrangement uses TRBV7-2 and TRBJ1-3; 9 bases map to TRBD1. Germline trimming cut 3 bases from V and 4 bases from J; bases unmatched to any gene: 4. There are 15 residues in the CDR3. Germline V gives CDR1 SGHTA, CDR2 FQGNSA. This CDR3 reads CASSLSGTGGNTIYF. The CDR3 coding sequence is TGTGCCAGCAGCTTGTCCGGGACAGGGGGAAACACCATATATTTT.